One sample yielded the 4 T cell receptor beta chains listed below, sequenced in a study of glioma-infiltrating T cells. The iRepertoire nested amplicon-rescue multiplex PCR amplified TCR alpha and beta CDR3s from RNA. From the multiplex PCR reads, TCRdb called clonotypes with MiXCR, one entry per CDR3 protein. The sample lists approximately 400,000 distinct CDR3 sequences, about two fifths occurring once. Sequenced: glioma tissue, nonneoplastic brain tissue, or PBMCs (not recorded which). Receptors were obtained from a human donor with low-grade glioma or glioblastoma, undergoing nonglioma brain surgery, or in good health (not recorded which).

The chain joins TRBV28 to TRBJ2-7, with 9 bases matching TRBD1. V lost 4 bases to trimming and J lost 5 bases; unmatched junction nucleotides: 9. Germline V gene data show CDR1 as MDHEN and CDR2 as SYDVKM. The CDR3 contains 15 residues. Written as DNA, the CDR3 is TGTGCCAGCAGTTGGGGACAGGGCTCTCCCCACGAGCAGTACTTC. Translated, it gives CASSWGQGSPHEQYF.

This clonotype was detected once. A much larger clone differs from this one at a single base, so this may be a read error. V gene TRBV6-2 or TRBV6-3 combines with J gene TRBJ2-7; no clear D. Germline-derived CDR1 and CDR2 are MNHEY and SVGEGT. The CDR3 totals 14 residues. The V end lost 6 bases, the J end lost 7 bases, and 19 bases lay between the germline ends. The CDR3 nucleotides read TGTGCCAGCAGCCCCTGGGCTAGTGGGGTTGAGCAGTACTTC. This sequence encodes CASSPWASGVEQYF.

This clonotype appeared many times. The chain carries TRBV27 and TRBJ2-5; no clear D. V lost 5 bases and J 9 bases, leaving 22 bases between the germline ends. This CDR3 region has 15 residues. CDR1 and CDR2 from the germline V gene are MNHEY and SMNVEV (reference sequence). CDR3 protein: CASSPKWVSWTSQYF. As DNA, the CDR3 is TGTGCCAGCAGTCCAAAGTGGGTCTCGTGGACGTCCCAGTACTTC.

With regard to this clonotype: This sequence may be a read error, since a much larger clone differs from it by one base. The V and J genes are TRBV20-1 and TRBJ2-3; D perhaps matches TRBD2 (5 bases). There are 14 residues in the CDR3. From germline, CDR1 is DFQATT and CDR2 SNEGSKA (reference sequence). The CDR3 sequence is CSVRVRASGDTQYF. CDR3 in DNA: TGCAGTGTTAGAGTTCGGGCTTCGGGGGATACGCAGTATTTT.